The clone carrying this TCR beta chain has ten or more counts. The antigen remains unidentified. The sample belongs to a study of regulatory T cells in long-lasting Graves disease. Findings of the study overall: Repertoires from persistent disease leaned toward TRBV28, TRBJ1-2 and TRBJ2-5.

Regarding time point: newly diagnosed GD, antithyroid drugs for less than 3 months. The TCR library was prepared using RNA isolated from PBMCs. Trimming removed 3 bases at V and 4 bases at J, with 16 bases between. Germline lookup yields CDR1 SGHDT and CDR2 YYEEEE. The CDR3 extends over 15 amino acids. Researchers made TCR beta libraries by using iRepertoire HTBI primers and running Arm-PCR on CDR3 regions. One entry per CDR3 protein results from TCRdb running MiXCR on the multiplex PCR reads. Altogether hundreds of thousands of distinct CDR3 sequences are present, around 12% being singletons, with the ten largest covering roughly 9.3%. The same specimen was also included in a second study, on T cells in Graves' hyperthyroidism and ophthalmopathy. That paper states: First-round RT-PCR of the TCR CDR3 relied on the HTBI primer set. Model-based prediction identified ophthalmopathy a median approximately 6 months prior to its onset.

The chain uses TRBV5-6 and TRBJ1-2; D is unclear. The TCR originated in a woman under 40 with Graves disease. The specimen was peripheral blood mononuclear cells (PBMCs), collected at new diagnosis, from a patient treated with antithyroid drugs. The CDR3 region has the DNA TGTGCCAGCAGCTACGCCGGGTCCCCTTTCTATGGCTACACCTTC. Translating it yields CASSYAGSPFYGYTF.